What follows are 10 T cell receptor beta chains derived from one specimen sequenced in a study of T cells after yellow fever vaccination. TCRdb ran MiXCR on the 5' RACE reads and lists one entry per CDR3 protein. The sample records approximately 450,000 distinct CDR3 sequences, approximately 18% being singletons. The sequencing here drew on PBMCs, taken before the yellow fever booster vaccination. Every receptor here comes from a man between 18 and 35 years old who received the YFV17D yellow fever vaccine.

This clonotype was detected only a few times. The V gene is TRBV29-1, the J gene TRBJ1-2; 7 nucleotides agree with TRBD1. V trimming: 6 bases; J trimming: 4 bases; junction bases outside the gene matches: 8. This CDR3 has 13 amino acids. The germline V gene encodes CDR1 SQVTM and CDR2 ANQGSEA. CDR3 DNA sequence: TGCAGCGTCCCCGGACAGGTGGGCTATGGCTACACCTTC. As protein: CSVPGQVGYGYTF.

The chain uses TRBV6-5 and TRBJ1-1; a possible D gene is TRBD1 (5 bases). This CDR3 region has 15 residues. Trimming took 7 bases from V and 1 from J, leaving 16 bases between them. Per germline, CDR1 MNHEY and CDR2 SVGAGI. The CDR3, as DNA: TGTGCCAGCATTCCGTGGGGCCAGGGGAACACTGAAGCTTTCTTT. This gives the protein CASIPWGQGNTEAFF.

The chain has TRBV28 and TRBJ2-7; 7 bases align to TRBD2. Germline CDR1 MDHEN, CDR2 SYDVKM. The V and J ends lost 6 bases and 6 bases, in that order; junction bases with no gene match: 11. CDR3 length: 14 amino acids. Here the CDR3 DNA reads TGTGCCAGCAGGCCAACTAGCGCCCTCTCCGAGCAGTACGTC. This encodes CASRPTSALSEQYV.

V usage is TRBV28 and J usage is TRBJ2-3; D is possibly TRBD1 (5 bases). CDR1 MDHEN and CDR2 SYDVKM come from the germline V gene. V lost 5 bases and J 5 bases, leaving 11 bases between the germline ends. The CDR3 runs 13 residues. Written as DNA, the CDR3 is TGTGCCAGCAGTAAACCAGGGATAGATACGCAGTATTTT. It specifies CASSKPGIDTQYF. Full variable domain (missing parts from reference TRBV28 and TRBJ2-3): DVKVTQSSRYLVKRTGEKVFLECVQDMDHENMFWYRQDPGLGLRLIYFSYDVKMKEKGDIPEGYSVSREKKERFSLILESASTNQTSMYLCASSKPGIDTQYFGPGTRLTVL.

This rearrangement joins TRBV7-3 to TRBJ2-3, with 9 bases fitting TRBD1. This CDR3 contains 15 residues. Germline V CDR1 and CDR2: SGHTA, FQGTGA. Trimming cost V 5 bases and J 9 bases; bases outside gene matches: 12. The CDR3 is CASSNPGTGTETQYF. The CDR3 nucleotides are TGTGCCAGCAGCAACCCCGGGACAGGGACTGAGACGCAGTATTTT.

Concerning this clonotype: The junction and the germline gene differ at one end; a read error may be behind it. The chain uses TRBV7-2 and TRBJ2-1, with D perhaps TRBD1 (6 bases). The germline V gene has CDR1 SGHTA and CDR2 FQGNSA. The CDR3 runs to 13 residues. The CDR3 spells CASSPPIGQLPLF. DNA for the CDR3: TGTGCCAGCAGCCCCCCCATCGGACAGCTACCGCTCTTC.

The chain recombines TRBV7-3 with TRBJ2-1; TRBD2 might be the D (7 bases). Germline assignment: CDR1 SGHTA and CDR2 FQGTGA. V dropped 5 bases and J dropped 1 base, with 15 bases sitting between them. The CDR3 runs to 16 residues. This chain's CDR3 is CASSPRGGGSYNEQFF. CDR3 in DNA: TGTGCCAGCAGCCCCCGGGGAGGGGGGTCCTACAATGAGCAGTTCTTC.

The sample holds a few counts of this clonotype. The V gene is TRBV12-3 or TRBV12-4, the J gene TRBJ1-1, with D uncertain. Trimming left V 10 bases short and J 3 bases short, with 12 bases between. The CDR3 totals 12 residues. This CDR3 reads CATLFQDTEAFF. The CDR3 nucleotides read TGTGCCACACTTTTCCAGGACACTGAAGCTTTCTTT.

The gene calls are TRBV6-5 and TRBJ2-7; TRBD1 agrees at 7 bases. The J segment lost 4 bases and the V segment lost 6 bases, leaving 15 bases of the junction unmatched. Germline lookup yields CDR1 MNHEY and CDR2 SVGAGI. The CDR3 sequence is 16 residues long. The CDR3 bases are TGTGCCAGCAGACTTAATACCGGGGACAGAATTTACGAGCAGTACTTC. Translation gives CASRLNTGDRIYEQYF.

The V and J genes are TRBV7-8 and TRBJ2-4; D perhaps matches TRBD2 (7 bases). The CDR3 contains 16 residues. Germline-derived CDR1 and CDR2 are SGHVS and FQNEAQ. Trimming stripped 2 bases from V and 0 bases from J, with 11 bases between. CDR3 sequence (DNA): TGTGCCAGCAGCTTATGGGGGGGGCTAGCCAAAAACATTCAGTACTTC. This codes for CASSLWGGLAKNIQYF.